This TCR beta chain came from a study of blood T cell repertoires in COVID-19. Study-level background: Acute and convalescent COVID-19 specimens originated in the United States, Italy and Spain.

Sequencing used immunoSEQ multiplex PCR; TCRdb keeps in-frame clones, though not all of them. There are about 68,000 clones in the sample; nearly 90% occur only once, and 3.4% lies in the top ten. This clone occurred once. With 1 base removed from V and 4 bases from J, the gap between germline ends came to 7 bases. Germline CDR1 reads SEHNR; CDR2 reads FQNEAQ (reference sequence). The CDR3 length is 14 residues. Sequenced: peripheral blood. The chain joins TRBV7-9 to TRBJ2-2; possible D gene TRBD1, 5 bases. This TCR was sampled from a woman aged 50 to 65 with COVID-19, enrolled during active disease. CDR3: CASSLGGPTGELFF. The CDR3 bases are TGTGCCAGCAGCTTAGGGGGCCCCACCGGGGAGCTGTTTTTT.